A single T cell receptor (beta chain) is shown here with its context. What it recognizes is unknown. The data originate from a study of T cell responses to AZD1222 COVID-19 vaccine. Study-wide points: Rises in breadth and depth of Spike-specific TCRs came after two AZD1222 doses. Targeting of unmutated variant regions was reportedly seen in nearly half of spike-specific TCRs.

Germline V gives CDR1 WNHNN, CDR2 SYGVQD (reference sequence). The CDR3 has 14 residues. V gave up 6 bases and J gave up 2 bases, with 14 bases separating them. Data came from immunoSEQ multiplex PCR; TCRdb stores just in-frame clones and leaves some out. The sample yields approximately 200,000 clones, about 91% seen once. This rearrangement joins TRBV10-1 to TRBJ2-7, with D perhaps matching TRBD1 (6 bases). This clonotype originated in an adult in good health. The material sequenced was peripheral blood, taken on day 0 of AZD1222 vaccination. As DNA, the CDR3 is TGCGCCAGCAGGATAAACAGGGTGCCCTACGAGCAGTACTTC. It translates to CASRINRVPYEQYF.